The T cell receptor beta chain described here comes from a study of blood T cells in healthy people across ages. Turning to the study itself: With template switching, about one barcoded beta molecule was captured per two T cells.

CDR3 length equals 12 residues. CDR1 is SGDLS and CDR2 is YYNGEE in the germline V gene. Trimming at V came to 7 bases and at J to 8 bases, leaving 7 bases not matched to a gene. Healthy individuals of Caucasian origin from Russia, aged 6 to 90, served as donors. It was with a sample-barcoded 5' primer and a J-beta primer mix that a second PCR of roughly 7 to 12 cycles was run. TCRdb re-derived calls from the 5' RACE reads in MiXCR, one entry per CDR3 protein. The sample includes 1.5 million to 2 million distinct CDR3 sequences, around 36% of them seen just once. Points from the study as a whole: Both naive CD4+ cell counts and diversity were greater in long-lived donors than in aged donors.

As to this clonotype: Its antigen is not known. A much larger clone differs by one base, so this may be a read error.

The sample comprised blood. This rearrangement joins TRBV9 to TRBJ1-2, with TRBD1 matching 8 bases. The TCR originated in a woman younger than 45 in good health. Written as DNA, the CDR3 is TGTGCCAGCGGCCAGGCAGGGGGCGGCTACACCTTC. This sequence encodes CASGQAGGGYTF.